This TCR beta chain was identified during a study of T cells in Graves' hyperthyroidism and ophthalmopathy. RNA transcripts yielded amplified TCR beta CDR3 regions. Primed by the HTBI set, a first-round RT-PCR was run on the TCR CDR3. TCRdb recomputed calls from the multiplex PCR reads with MiXCR, one row per CDR3 protein. This table holds approximately 590,000 distinct CDR3 sequences, under 60% found once. The study excluded patients with uncontrolled infection, other autoimmune disease, pregnancy or lactation. This CDR3 spans 14 amino acids. Germline V gives CDR1 MGHDK, CDR2 SYGVNS. The sequenced material came from peripheral blood or thyroid tissue (not recorded which). The clonotype was recovered from a woman between 18 and 29 years old with Graves' hyperthyroidism. The rearrangement links TRBV25-1 to TRBJ1-6; TRBD1 matches at 7 bases. CDR3 sequence reads: CAADRRALNSPLHF. The CDR3 nucleotides are TGTGCAGCGGACAGGAGGGCGTTGAATTCACCCCTCCACTTT. Looking up the rest from reference TRBV25-1 and TRBJ1-6 gives the full variable domain: EADIYQTPRYLVIGTGKKITLECSQTMGHDKMYWYQQDPGMELHLIHYSYGVNSTEKGDLSSESTVSRIRTEHFPLTLESARPSHTSQYLCAADRRALNSPLHFGNGTRLTVT.